What follows is one TCR beta chain and its context. CDR1 and CDR2 from the germline V gene are MNHEY and SVGAGI. With 8 bases removed from V and 2 bases from J, the gap between germline ends came to 15 bases. This CDR3 contains 14 residues. This sample is drawn from a study of T cell changes during pregnancy in multiple sclerosis. Produced via immunoSEQ multiplex PCR; TCRdb's table is partial and in-frame only. Of some 110,000 clones listed, 80% to 95% are singletons. The chain combines TRBV6-5 with TRBJ1-2, with D uncertain. The input for sequencing was peripheral blood, taken in the third trimester of pregnancy. The sequence was collected from a female donor with multiple sclerosis, enrolled in a pregnancy study. The CDR3 reads CASRTTGRNYGYTF. For the CDR3, the DNA is TGTGCCAGCCGAACAACGGGGAGGAACTATGGCTACACCTTC.